A single sample gave rise to the 11 T cell receptor beta chains below, sequenced in a study of blood T cell repertoires in COVID-19. The table came from immunoSEQ multiplex PCR; TCRdb's copy has only in-frame clones and leaves some out. The sample shows roughly 170,000 clones, 60% to 85% of them seen only once. The material sequenced was peripheral blood. These receptors were collected from an older woman with COVID-19, enrolled during active disease.

The chain links TRBV29-1 to TRBJ1-5, with D possibly being TRBD1 (6 bases). Trimming pared 6 bases from V and 5 bases from J, leaving 11 bases between. This CDR3 is built from 12 residues. From germline, CDR1 is SQVTM and CDR2 ANQGSEA. CDR3 sequence reads: CSVIYRDQPQHF. The CDR3 bases are TGCAGCGTGATATACAGGGATCAGCCCCAGCATTTT.

The chain has TRBV13 and TRBJ1-6; a weak D match, TRBD1 (6 bases). CDR1 PRHDT and CDR2 FYEKMQ come from the germline V gene (reference sequence). The length of the CDR3 is 15 residues. The V end lost 2 bases, the J end lost 6 bases, and 11 bases lay between the germline ends. CDR3 nucleotides: TGTGCCAGCAGCTTAAACAGGGAGGGTAATTCACCCCTCCACTTT. Translating gives CASSLNREGNSPLHF.

This rearrangement joins TRBV5-6 to TRBJ1-2; the D gene is possibly TRBD1 (6 bases). The germline V and J ends were trimmed by 5 bases and 3 bases, with 20 bases remaining between them. There are 16 residues in the CDR3. Germline loops: CDR1 SGHDT, CDR2 YYEEEE. The CDR3 DNA reads TGTGCCAGCAGTCCCGGCGGGGGGCGCGTCGACTATGGCTACACCTTC. It specifies CASSPGGGRVDYGYTF.

This clone was recorded only once. The CDR3 DNA follows: TGTGCCAGCAGTGAGAGCGGGGGGGCTTACGTAGAGACCCAGTACTTC. It specifies CASSESGGAYVETQYF. The J gene is TRBJ2-5, the V gene TRBV6-1, with 10 nucleotides matching TRBD2. This CDR3 region has 16 residues. V lost 3 bases, J lost 4 bases, and 8 bases stayed unmatched. Germline CDR1 and CDR2: MNHNS and SASEGT.

This chain uses TRBV12-3 or TRBV12-4 with TRBJ2-2; D gene unclear. V lost 3 bases to trimming and J lost 6 bases, with 5 bases between them. The CDR3 consists of 12 residues. The CDR3 nucleotides read TGTGCCAGCAGTTTTCCCGCCGGGGAGCTGTTTTTT. Its protein product is CASSFPAGELFF.

This clone was found once. The chain combines TRBV9 with TRBJ2-3; 10 bases line up with TRBD2. This CDR3 has 17 amino acids. Germline V gives CDR1 SGDLS, CDR2 YYNGEE. Losses at the gene ends were 4 bases for V and 7 bases for J; bases not matched to a gene: 15. As DNA, the CDR3 is TGTGCCAGCAGCCCCGTCGGAGCTAGCGGGAGAGAAAATACGCAGTATTTT. It is translated as CASSPVGASGRENTQYF.

The chain is built from TRBV5-4 and TRBJ2-5; 12 nucleotides agree with TRBD2. Per the germline V gene, CDR1 is SGHNT and CDR2 is YYREEE (reference sequence). There are 19 residues in the CDR3. Unmatched junction bases numbered 15, after V lost 4 bases and J lost 2 bases. The CDR3, as DNA: TGTGCCAGCAGCCGCAGACTAGCGGGAGTTTACCTCTTGCAAGAGACCCAGTACTTC. It is translated as CASSRRLAGVYLLQETQYF.

The chain employs TRBV2 and TRBJ2-3, with a tentative D call TRBD1 (6 bases). V lost 8 bases to trimming and J lost 3 bases, with 12 bases between them. CDR3 length equals 13 residues. CDR1 and CDR2 from the germline V gene are SNHLY and FYNNEI. The CDR3 reads CASGGQGTDTQYF. The CDR3 bases are TGTGCCAGCGGGGGCCAAGGGACAGATACGCAGTATTTT.

V is TRBV29-1 and J is TRBJ2-7, with 9 positions matching TRBD1. This CDR3 is built from 13 residues. Per the germline V gene, CDR1 is SQVTM and CDR2 is ANQGSEA. V lost 6 bases to trimming and J lost 7 bases; unmatched junction nucleotides: 10. The CDR3 spells CSVFTGTGKEQYV. The CDR3 DNA is TGCAGCGTGTTCACCGGGACAGGGAAGGAGCAGTACGTC.

A single count supports this clone. This chain uses TRBV19 with TRBJ2-3, with 7 bases aligning to TRBD2. Germline CDR1 reads LNHDA; CDR2 reads SQIVND (reference sequence). Trimming cost V 5 bases and J 1 base; bases outside gene matches: 6. This CDR3 is built from 15 residues. The CDR3 DNA follows: TGTGCCAGTAGTCCAGCGGGATCCGGCACAGATACGCAGTATTTT. Protein: CASSPAGSGTDTQYF. The full variable domain, rest sourced from reference TRBV19 and TRBJ2-3, is DGGITQSPKYLFRKEGQNVTLSCEQNLNHDAMYWYRQDPGQGLRLIYYSQIVNDFQKGDIAEGYSVSREKKESFPLTVTSAQKNPTAFYLCASSPAGSGTDTQYFGPGTRLTVL.

J is TRBJ2-1 and V is TRBV2; the match to TRBD2 covers 12 bases. Per germline, CDR1 SNHLY and CDR2 FYNNEI. The CDR3 consists of 17 residues. Trimming cost V 2 bases and J 5 bases; bases outside gene matches: 7. The CDR3 here is CASSELAGGPGDNEQFF. The DNA of the CDR3 is TGTGCCAGCAGTGAACTAGCGGGAGGGCCGGGGGACAATGAGCAGTTCTTC.